Included here is one TCR beta chain sequence, with context. This clonotype was recorded many times. What this receptor recognizes is not known. No much larger clone is present one base from it, and per-base qualities are unavailable. Genomic DNA was used as template for profiling of TCR beta VDJ combinations and CDR3 sequences. An Illumina HiSeq 2000 was the platform used for TCR repertoire sequencing. Per the original workflow: TRBV/TRBJ rearrangement plots, CDR3 size and DJ length profiles, and Simpson's diversity index were used to assess repertoires. The most abundant DNA sequence in the deep sequencing data was taken as the immunodominant clone. CDR3 amino acid sequences were checked for sharing across subjects and were also compared against the VDJdb database and published repertoires. The public reads were run again by TCRdb, first through fastp at Q25 and then through MiXCR, and only productive beta chains were kept. Rows are combined by CDR3 protein, so each entry shows the most common genes and DNA. The V and J calls and clone size come from TCRdb's table, not from the authors' own analysis. This sample is represented by 160,000 or so distinct CDR3 sequences; roughly 48% of them were singletons. The leading ten clones occupy approximately 2.8% of the sample.

The data originate from a study of CD8+CD57+ T cells in acquired aplastic anemia (dated by TCRdb to about 2018). For context, the study as a whole: DNA extracted from sorted CD4+ and CD8+ cells had a mean of around 3 ug, with a range of roughly 0.17 to 30 ug. A CD8+CD57+ expansion meant a frequency higher than the mean frequency seen in healthy subjects. Beyond this particular receptor, the publication reports: About 30 CD8+ CDR3 sequences were found to be shared between patients and controls, but these sequences appeared to be highly expressed in patients and within the immunodominant clones of the patients. No significant difference in CD8+ Simpson's diversity was found between patients and healthy controls (P=0.060).

Flow cytometry had shown CD8+CD57+ cell expansion in the patients selected for sequencing. Every patient had a diagnosis of severe acquired aplastic anemia based on International Study of Aplastic Anemia and Agranulocytosis and Camitta criteria. At the time blood was sampled, none of the patients had received any therapy. The study deep-sequenced TCR repertoires of sorted CD4+ and CD8+ blood T cells from severe aplastic anemia patients and healthy subjects. Patients were enrolled in the USA under clinicaltrials.gov protocols 00001620, 01623167, 00001397, 00071045, 00081523 and 00961064. Ficoll-Paque density gradient centrifugation was used to isolate peripheral blood mononuclear cells. CD4+ and CD8+ T cells were sorted by FACS or magnetic beads before DNA extraction. The receptor's source is a human donor with aplastic anemia. Sequencing was done on a sample of sorted CD4+, CD8+, or CD8+CD57+ T cells (not recorded which) from PBMCs.

The DNA sequence reads TGTGCCAGTAGTAGTGGGTTGGATCAGCCCCAGCATTTT. Its protein reads: CASSSGLDQPQHF. Recombination linked TRBV19 to TRBJ1-5; there is no confident call for the D gene. Sequences LNHDA (CDR1) and SQIVND (CDR2) are obtained from the germline V gene (reference sequence). The CDR3 runs 13 amino acids, cysteine and phenylalanine included. Kept here is only the CDR3 DNA, which spans 39 bases and is read in frame from base 1. Trimming costs V 4 bases and J 5 bases, and their ends lie 9 bases apart.